Below are 29 T cell receptor beta chains sequenced from a single sample in a study of blood T cell repertoires in COVID-19. The method was immunoSEQ multiplex PCR; TCRdb's version includes in-frame clones alone and lacks a portion of them. The table records fewer than 120,000 clones, 76% of them present only once. The specimen was peripheral blood. The source of these receptors is an elderly woman with acute or convalescent COVID-19.

The rearrangement links TRBV28 to TRBJ1-1, with D possibly being TRBD1 (5 bases). V gave up 4 bases and J gave up 1 base, with 16 bases separating them. This CDR3 contains 16 residues. Germline lookup yields CDR1 MDHEN and CDR2 SYDVKM. CDR3 bases: TGTGCCAGCAGTTCTACCTGGGGCGTGGGGAACACTGAAGCTTTCTTT. Translating it yields CASSSTWGVGNTEAFF.

The gene calls are TRBV28 and TRBJ2-1; a weak D match, TRBD2 (5 bases). Trimming pared 5 bases from V and 6 bases from J, leaving 23 bases between. The CDR3 sequence is 17 residues long. From germline, CDR1 is MDHEN and CDR2 SYDVKM. CDR3 sequence (DNA): TGTGCCAGCAGTCCCCTGCTTGTGGCGGGTCTCGGCAATGAGCAGTTCTTC. Protein: CASSPLLVAGLGNEQFF.

The chain recombines TRBV18 with TRBJ1-2, with a tentative D call TRBD1 (6 bases). There are 16 residues in the CDR3. Germline V gene sequence: CDR1 KGHSH, CDR2 LQKENI. The ends were cut back, 0 bases at V and 2 bases at J, with 13 bases in the middle. The CDR3, as DNA: TGTGCCAGCTCACCACCTGGACAGAGATCCAACTATGGCTACACCTTC. This encodes CASSPPGQRSNYGYTF.

J is TRBJ1-2 and V is TRBV4-1; the match to TRBD1 covers 7 bases. Germline trimming cut 4 bases from V and 7 bases from J; bases unmatched to any gene: 9. The CDR3 totals 14 residues. Per germline, CDR1 MGHRA and CDR2 YSYEKL. The CDR3: CASSLSDRDSGYTF. The DNA for the CDR3 is TGCGCCAGCAGCCTCTCAGACAGGGATAGTGGCTACACCTTC.

The chain carries TRBV7-6 and TRBJ1-1; the match to TRBD1 covers 8 bases. From germline, CDR1 is SGHVS and CDR2 FNYEAQ. CDR3 size: 15 residues. V shed 2 bases, J shed 4 bases, and the junction held 6 bases outside the gene matches. In DNA form, the CDR3 reads TGTGCCAGCAGCTTACTAATGACAGGGGCCACTGAAGCTTTCTTT. Translating it yields CASSLLMTGATEAFF.

This clone was found a few times. The V and J genes are TRBV19 and TRBJ1-6; 7 bases map to TRBD1. Germline-derived CDR1 and CDR2 are LNHDA and SQIVND (reference sequence). CDR3 length: 15 amino acids. The junction had 4 bases not matched to a gene; V was cut back by 5 bases and J by 3 bases. The CDR3 here is CASSPWTGYNSPLHF. The DNA for the CDR3 is TGTGCCAGTAGTCCCTGGACAGGCTATAATTCACCCCTCCACTTT. Drawing the rest from reference TRBV19 and TRBJ1-6, the complete variable domain is DGGITQSPKYLFRKEGQNVTLSCEQNLNHDAMYWYRQDPGQGLRLIYYSQIVNDFQKGDIAEGYSVSREKKESFPLTVTSAQKNPTAFYLCASSPWTGYNSPLHFGNGTRLTVT.

CDR3: CASLTGQVNTEAFF. In DNA form, the CDR3 reads TGTGCCAGCCTCACGGGACAGGTGAACACTGAAGCTTTCTTT. The V gene is TRBV28, the J gene TRBJ1-1, with 8 nucleotides matching TRBD1. Looked up from germline, CDR1 is MDHEN and CDR2 is SYDVKM. The CDR3 extends over 14 amino acids. Trimming took 8 bases from V and 0 from J; bases not matched to a gene: 5.

As for this clone: The conserved final phenylalanine or tryptophan is absent from the CDR3, which likely points to a read error. No DNA is shown, since the ends of the CDR3 on it are uncertain; the CDR3 is the one TCRdb lists. The chain has TRBV2 and TRBJ1-2. The CDR3 length is 13 residues, termini included. Germline CDR1 and CDR2: SNHLY and FYNNEI. CDR3 loop: CASSEARWAGGYL.

The V call is TRBV10-3, the J call TRBJ2-1, with TRBD2 matching 10 bases. V dropped 4 bases and J dropped 6; count of bases not matched to a gene: 12. The CDR3 contains 17 residues. Germline loops: CDR1 ENHRY, CDR2 SYGVKD. CDR3 nucleotides: TGTGCCATCAGTGGTCGTGGGGGGGGACTAGCGCCCAATGAGCAGTTCTTC. Amino acids: CAISGRGGGLAPNEQFF.

This clone turned up a few times. Other nucleotide sequences in the sample specify the same CDR3. The gene calls are TRBV9 and TRBJ2-1; 11 bases fit TRBD1. The germline CDR1 and CDR2 sequences are SGDLS and YYNGEE. V shed 4 bases and J 9 bases; nucleotides not matched to a gene: 6. There are 14 residues in the CDR3. The CDR3 loop reads CASSFGTGGVEQFF. Written as DNA, the CDR3 is TGTGCCAGCAGCTTTGGGACAGGGGGTGTTGAGCAGTTCTTC.

This chain joins TRBV5-1 and TRBJ2-5; the D is unclear. The germline V gene has CDR1 SGHRS and CDR2 YFSETQ. The V and J ends lost 2 bases and 1 base respectively, with 9 bases between them. This CDR3 has 14 amino acids. CDR3 protein: CASSFLRVQETQYF. The CDR3 DNA is TGCGCCAGCAGCTTTTTACGGGTCCAAGAGACCCAGTACTTC.

The chain joins TRBV3-1 (or the pseudogene TRBV3-2) to TRBJ1-1, with TRBD1 identical over 8 bases. The ends lost 8 bases at V and 1 base at J; junction bases unmatched: 9. Germline CDR1 reads LGHDT; CDR2 reads YNNKEL (reference sequence). CDR3 length equals 15 residues. CDR3 region: CASRPAGGENTEAFF. The CDR3 DNA reads as TGTGCCAGCCGTCCGGCAGGGGGCGAGAACACTGAAGCTTTCTTT.

The chain couples TRBV24-1 to TRBJ1-5; 9 bases agree with TRBD1. The germline V gene has CDR1 KGHDR and CDR2 SFDVKD. V gave up 9 bases and J gave up 4 bases; unmatched junction bases: 3. The CDR3 has 13 amino acids. CDR3 residues: CATVGTGNQPQHF. In DNA, the CDR3 is TGTGCCACCGTCGGGACAGGGAATCAGCCCCAGCATTTT.

This clone was picked up one time. This chain joins TRBV25-1 and TRBJ1-2; D not certain. Trimming removed 1 base from V and 0 bases from J, with 6 bases in between. The CDR3 covers 14 residues. From germline, CDR1 is MGHDK and CDR2 SYGVNS. The DNA of the CDR3 is TGTGCCAGCAGTGAATTTAGTGCTAACTATGGCTACACCTTC. Translating gives CASSEFSANYGYTF.

This rearrangement joins TRBV19 to TRBJ2-1; TRBD2 matches at 8 bases. Germline CDR1 is LNHDA and CDR2 is SQIVND (reference sequence). CDR3 length: 18 residues. Trimming took 2 bases from V and 1 from J; bases not matched to a gene: 10. The CDR3 nucleotides are TGTGCCAGTAGTATACCTCTCGGGGGGGCAGGGTCCTACAATGAGCAGTTCTTC. It yields the protein CASSIPLGGAGSYNEQFF. The full variable domain, in which reference TRBV19 and TRBJ2-1 provide the parts outside the CDR3, is DGGITQSPKYLFRKEGQNVTLSCEQNLNHDAMYWYRQDPGQGLRLIYYSQIVNDFQKGDIAEGYSVSREKKESFPLTVTSAQKNPTAFYLCASSIPLGGAGSYNEQFFGPGTRLTVL.

This chain connects TRBV7-8 to TRBJ1-2; 7 bases match TRBD1. V trimming: 2 bases; J trimming: 6 bases; junction bases outside the gene matches: 6. The germline V gene has CDR1 SGHVS and CDR2 FQNEAQ. The CDR3 has 14 amino acids. CDR3 residues: CASSLIDRVHGYTF. CDR3 nucleotide sequence: TGTGCCAGCAGCTTAATCGACAGGGTCCATGGCTACACCTTC. The entire variable domain, with the rest obtained from reference TRBV7-8 and TRBJ1-2, is as follows: GAGVSQSPRYKVAKRGQDVALRCDPISGHVSLFWYQQALGQGPEFLTYFQNEAQLDKSGLPSDRFFAERPEGSVSTLKIQRTQQEDSAVYLCASSLIDRVHGYTFGSGTRLTVV.

This clone occurred once. This chain connects TRBV7-2 to TRBJ2-1, with a possible D match to TRBD2 (6 bases). V was clipped by 2 bases and J by 10 bases, with 21 bases between them. Germline V CDR1 and CDR2: SGHTA, FQGNSA. The length of the CDR3 is 16 residues. CDR3 DNA sequence: TGTGCCAGCAGCTTACGGTCGCGCGGGAACCCGGGGGAGCAGTTCTTC. Translated, it gives CASSLRSRGNPGEQFF. Full variable domain (remainder filled in from reference TRBV7-2 and TRBJ2-1): GAGVSQSPSNKVTEKGKDVELRCDPISGHTALYWYRQSLGQGLEFLIYFQGNSAPDKSGLPSDRFSAERTGGSVSTLTIQRTQQEDSAVYLCASSLRSRGNPGEQFFGPGTRLTVL.

V is TRBV30 and J is TRBJ2-1, with TRBD1 identical over 7 bases. J was trimmed by 6 bases and V by 4 bases; bases with no gene match: 9. The length of the CDR3 is 14 residues. Germline CDR1 GTSNPN, CDR2 SVGIG (reference sequence). The CDR3, as DNA: TGTGCCTGGACCACTGGTGGGACAGTCAATGAGCAGTTCTTC. Protein: CAWTTGGTVNEQFF.

This clone has only one observation. CDR3: CASSPGTSGRYYNEQFF. CDR3 nucleotide sequence: TGTGCCAGCAGCCCGGGGACTAGCGGGAGGTACTACAATGAGCAGTTCTTC. The chain uses TRBV7-8 and TRBJ2-1; 15 bases fit TRBD2. The V gene end was trimmed by 5 bases and the J gene end by 3 bases; junction bases not matched to a gene: 5. The CDR3 covers 17 residues. Germline assignment: CDR1 SGHVS and CDR2 FQNEAQ.

This chain joins TRBV5-5 and TRBJ1-6, with D possibly TRBD1 on 5 matching bases. V was cut by 3 bases and J by 8 bases, with 6 bases left in between. CDR1 is SGHKS, CDR2 YYEKEE, per germline (reference sequence). The CDR3 spans 12 residues. The CDR3 nucleotides read TGTGCCAGCAGCTCCAGGGATTCACCCCTCCACTTT. Translation: CASSSRDSPLHF. Filled out from reference TRBV5-5 and TRBJ1-6, the complete variable domain reads DAGVTQSPTHLIKTRGQQVTLRCSPISGHKSVSWYQQVLGQGPQFIFQYYEKEERGRGNFPDRFSARQFPNYSSELNVNALLLGDSALYLCASSSRDSPLHFGNGTRLTVT.

This clone was observed at least ten times. The sample contains more than one DNA sequence encoding this CDR3. The genes are TRBV3-1 (or the pseudogene TRBV3-2) and TRBJ1-2; 7 bases map to TRBD1. The CDR3 contains 13 residues. V dropped 2 bases and J dropped 3; count of bases not matched to a gene: 0. Looked up from germline, CDR1 is LGHDT and CDR2 is YNNKEL (reference sequence). The CDR3 is CASSQQGDYGYTF. The CDR3, as DNA: TGTGCCAGCAGCCAACAGGGGGACTATGGCTACACCTTC.

The rearrangement uses TRBV10-3 and TRBJ2-7, with a tentative D call TRBD1 (6 bases). This CDR3 contains 14 residues. With 3 bases removed from V and 0 bases from J, the gap between germline ends came to 9 bases. From germline, CDR1 is ENHRY and CDR2 SYGVKD. The CDR3 spells CAISDLQGSYEQYF. In DNA form, the CDR3 reads TGTGCCATCAGTGACCTACAGGGCTCCTACGAGCAGTACTTC.

The rearrangement links TRBV19 to TRBJ1-2, with 7 bases matching TRBD1. After removal of 6 bases from V and 2 bases from J, the junction contained 15 bases not matched to a gene. The germline V gene encodes CDR1 LNHDA and CDR2 SQIVND (reference sequence). The CDR3 is 17 residues long. CDR3 residues: CASRIFGQPGQNYGYTF. CDR3 DNA sequence: TGTGCCAGTAGAATTTTTGGTCAACCGGGACAGAACTATGGCTACACCTTC.

This chain joins TRBV4-1 and TRBJ2-1; tentatively, D is TRBD1 (5 bases). Deletions cut 1 base from V and 7 bases from J, with 11 bases between. CDR1 and CDR2 from the germline V gene are MGHRA and YSYEKL. The CDR3 totals 14 residues. CDR3 amino acids: CASSQVPTANEQFF. The CDR3 region has the DNA TGCGCCAGCAGCCAAGTCCCGACAGCGAATGAGCAGTTCTTC.

The rearrangement uses TRBV7-9 and TRBJ2-5, with 12 nucleotides matching TRBD1. V shed 5 bases and J 0 bases; nucleotides not matched to a gene: 13. CDR3 size: 19 residues. Germline assignment: CDR1 SEHNR and CDR2 FQNEAQ (reference sequence). The CDR3 spells CASSIGTGGPAMYQETQYF. The DNA of the CDR3 is TGTGCCAGCAGCATCGGGACAGGGGGCCCCGCTATGTACCAAGAGACCCAGTACTTC.

This chain joins TRBV7-6 and TRBJ2-1; a weak D match, TRBD2 (5 bases). The CDR3 consists of 15 residues. V was pared by 5 bases and J by 5 bases, with 16 bases between. Germline V gene data show CDR1 as SGHVS and CDR2 as FNYEAQ. The CDR3 protein is CASSAGERKNNEQFF. CDR3 in DNA: TGTGCCAGCAGCGCGGGCGAGCGGAAGAACAATGAGCAGTTCTTC.

V usage is TRBV27 and J usage is TRBJ1-2, with 8 bases fitting TRBD1. From germline, CDR1 is MNHEY and CDR2 SMNVEV (reference sequence). The length of the CDR3 is 14 residues. V gave up 6 bases and J gave up 5 bases; unmatched junction bases: 8. The CDR3: CASSQGQGVYGYTF. CDR3 DNA sequence: TGTGCCAGCAGCCAAGGACAGGGCGTGTATGGCTACACCTTC.

V and J are TRBV18 and TRBJ2-5; tentatively, D is TRBD1 (7 bases). CDR3 length: 13 residues. In germline, CDR1 is KGHSH, CDR2 LQKENI. V lost 4 bases and J lost 3, with 9 bases in between. DNA of the CDR3: TGTGCCAGCTCACGCGGGACAGAAGAGACCCAGTACTTC. Its translation is CASSRGTEETQYF.

This clone has a single count. V is TRBV6-2 or TRBV6-3 and J is TRBJ2-7; 7 positions match TRBD2. Germline V gene lookup returns CDR1 MNHEY and CDR2 SVGEGT. The V and J ends lost 0 bases and 0 bases, in that order; junction bases with no gene match: 5. The CDR3 extends over 16 amino acids. DNA for the CDR3: TGTGCCAGCAGTTACTCCAGCGGGACGCGCTCCTACGAGCAGTACTTC. Its translation is CASSYSSGTRSYEQYF.